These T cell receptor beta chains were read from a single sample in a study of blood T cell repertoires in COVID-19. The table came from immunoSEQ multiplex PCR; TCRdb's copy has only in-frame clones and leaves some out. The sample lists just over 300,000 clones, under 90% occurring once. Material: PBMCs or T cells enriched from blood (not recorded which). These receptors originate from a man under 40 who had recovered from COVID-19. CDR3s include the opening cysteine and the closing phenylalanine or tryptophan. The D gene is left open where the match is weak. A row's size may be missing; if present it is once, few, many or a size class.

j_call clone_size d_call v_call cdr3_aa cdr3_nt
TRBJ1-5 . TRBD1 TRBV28 CASSLRGRQPQHF TGTGCCAGCAGTTTGAGGGGGCGGCAGCCCCAGCATTTT
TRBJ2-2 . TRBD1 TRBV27 CASSLRRQGMTTGELFF TGTGCCAGCAGTTTAAGGAGACAGGGAATGACCACCGGGGAGCTGTTTTTT
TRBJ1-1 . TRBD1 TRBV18 CASSGQEMNTEAFF TGTGCCAGCTCGGGACAGGAGATGAACACTGAAGCTTTCTTT
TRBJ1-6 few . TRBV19 CASSLTMNHPSSYNSPLHF TGTGCCAGTAGTTTAACGATGAATCATCCGAGCTCCTATAATTCACCCCTCCACTTT
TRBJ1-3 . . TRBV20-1 CSAPRVDTIYF TGCAGTGCCCCGAGGGTAGACACCATATATTTT
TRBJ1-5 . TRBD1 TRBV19 CASRTTGATNQPQHF TGTGCCAGTAGAACTACAGGGGCTACCAATCAGCCCCAGCATTTT
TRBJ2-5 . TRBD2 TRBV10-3 CAISHPGAGGPGETQYF TGTGCCATCAGTCACCCGGGTGCGGGGGGGCCGGGAGAGACCCAGTACTTC
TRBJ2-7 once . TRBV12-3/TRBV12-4 CASSSRPDYEQYF TGTGCCAGCAGTTCCAGGCCAGACTACGAGCAGTACTTC
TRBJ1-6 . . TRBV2 CASSTSRLSKNSPLHF TGTGCCAGCAGTACATCGAGGTTATCTAAAAATTCACCCCTCCACTTT
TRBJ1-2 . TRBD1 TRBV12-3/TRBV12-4 CASSTTTGGGYTF TGTGCCAGCAGTACCACGACAGGGGGTGGCTACACCTTC
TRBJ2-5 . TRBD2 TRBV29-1 CSVGPSGPGPQYF TGCAGCGTTGGGCCTAGCGGCCCGGGGCCCCAGTACTTC
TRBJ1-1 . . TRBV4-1 CASSARQALNTEAFF TGCGCCAGCAGCGCGCGACAGGCCCTGAACACTGAAGCTTTCTTT
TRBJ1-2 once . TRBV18 CASSPMVVTENYGYTF TGTGCCAGCTCACCAATGGTAGTGACAGAGAACTATGGCTACACCTTC
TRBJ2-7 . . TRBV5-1 CASSLGGRYEQYF TGCGCCAGCAGCTTGGGAGGGAGGTACGAGCAGTACTTC
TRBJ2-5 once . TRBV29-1 CSRLTPGQETQYF TGCAGCCGACTAACGCCGGGGCAAGAGACCCAGTACTTC
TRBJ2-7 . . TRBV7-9 CASSPDYYEQYF TGTGCCAGCAGCCCGGACTATTACGAGCAGTACTTC
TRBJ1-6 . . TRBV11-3 CASSFQTGPYNSPLHF TGTGCCAGCAGCTTCCAGACAGGACCCTATAATTCACCCCTCCACTTT
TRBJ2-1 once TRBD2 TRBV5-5 CASSLDLSGRNEQFF TGTGCCAGCAGCTTGGACCTTAGCGGGAGAAATGAGCAGTTCTTC
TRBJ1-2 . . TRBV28 CASSGTGTGGGYTF TGTGCCAGCAGTGGGACCGGGACTGGAGGTGGCTACACCTTC
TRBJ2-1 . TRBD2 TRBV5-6 CASSLVWREGRVEQFF TGTGCCAGCAGCTTGGTGTGGCGGGAGGGCCGGGTTGAGCAGTTCTTC
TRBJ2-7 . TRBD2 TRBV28 CASSLGTSGVVYEQYF TGTGCCAGCAGTTTAGGGACTAGCGGGGTAGTCTACGAGCAGTACTTC
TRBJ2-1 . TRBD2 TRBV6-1 CASSEIGRGGSYNEQFF TGTGCCAGCAGTGAAATCGGGCGGGGGGGCTCCTACAATGAGCAGTTCTTC
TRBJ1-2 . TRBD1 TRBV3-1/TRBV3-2 CASSWRDSRRYGYTF TGTGCCAGCAGTTGGCGGGACAGCCGACGATATGGCTACACCTTC
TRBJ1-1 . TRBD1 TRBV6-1 CASSASSPGTANTEAFF TGTGCCAGCAGTGCGTCAAGCCCCGGGACAGCGAACACTGAAGCTTTCTTT
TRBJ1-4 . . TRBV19 CASSIGGAWPNEKLFF TGTGCCAGTAGTATAGGGGGAGCGTGGCCTAATGAAAAACTGTTTTTT
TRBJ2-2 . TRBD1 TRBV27 CASIRTGGTGELFF TGTGCCAGCATCCGGACAGGGGGGACCGGGGAGCTGTTTTTT
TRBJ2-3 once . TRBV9 CASSVGGWGTDTQYF TGTGCCAGCAGCGTGGGCGGGTGGGGCACAGATACGCAGTATTTT
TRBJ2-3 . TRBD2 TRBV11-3 CASSIRTSGRATDTQYF TGTGCCAGCAGCATCCGGACTAGCGGGAGGGCGACAGATACGCAGTATTTT
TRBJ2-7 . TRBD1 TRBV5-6 CASSGNRDREQYF TGTGCCAGCAGCGGGAACAGGGACAGGGAGCAGTACTTC
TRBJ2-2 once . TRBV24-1 CATSDQQVTGELFF TGTGCCACCAGTGATCAACAGGTCACCGGGGAGCTGTTTTTT
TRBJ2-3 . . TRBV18 CASSPPVLGAVTDTQYF TGTGCCAGCTCACCACCGGTCTTGGGAGCGGTCACAGATACGCAGTATTTT
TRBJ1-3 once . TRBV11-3 CASTLRSSGLSGNTIYF TGTGCCAGCACCTTAAGATCTTCCGGTCTCTCTGGAAACACCATATATTTT
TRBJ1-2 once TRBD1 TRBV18 CASSHGQGVIYGYTF TGTGCCAGCTCACACGGACAGGGGGTAATCTATGGCTACACCTTC
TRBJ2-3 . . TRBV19 CASGSGTDTQYF TGTGCCAGTGGCAGCGGCACAGATACGCAGTATTTT
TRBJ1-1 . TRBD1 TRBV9 CASSVANRGLLNTEAFF TGTGCCAGCAGCGTAGCGAACAGGGGGCTTTTGAACACTGAAGCTTTCTTT
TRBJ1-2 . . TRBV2 CASSLRGAHGYTF TGTGCCAGCAGTTTGCGGGGGGCTCATGGCTACACCTTC
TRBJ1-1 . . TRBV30 CAWSVLGGLFRFGTEAFF TGTGCCTGGAGTGTACTGGGGGGTTTATTCAGATTTGGAACTGAAGCTTTCTTT
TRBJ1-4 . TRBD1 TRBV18 CASSPGQPAEKLFF TGTGCCAGCTCACCGGGACAGCCAGCTGAAAAACTGTTTTTT
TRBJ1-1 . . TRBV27 CASSLSPILKNTEAFF TGTGCCAGCAGTTTATCCCCTATACTCAAGAACACTGAAGCTTTCTTT
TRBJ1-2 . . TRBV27 CASRSPGQFPNYGYTF TGTGCCAGCAGGAGCCCAGGACAGTTTCCTAACTATGGCTACACCTTC
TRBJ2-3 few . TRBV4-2 CASSQYSGPTDTQYF TGTGCCAGCAGCCAATACAGCGGGCCCACAGATACGCAGTATTTT
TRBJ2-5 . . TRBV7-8 CASSLPQIQETQYF TGTGCCAGCAGCCTTCCCCAGATACAAGAGACCCAGTACTTC
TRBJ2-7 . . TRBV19 CASSIALSPGTYEQYF TGTGCCAGTAGTATAGCCCTCTCTCCAGGGACCTACGAGCAGTACTTC
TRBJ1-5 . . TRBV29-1 CSVDRQDQPQHF TGCAGCGTTGATCGCCAGGATCAGCCCCAGCATTTT
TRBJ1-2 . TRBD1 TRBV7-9 CASSPTGDGYTF TGTGCCAGCAGCCCGACAGGGGACGGCTACACCTTC
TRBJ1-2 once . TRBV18 CASSLRAQFTYGYTF TGTGCCAGCTCACTGAGAGCACAGTTCACGTATGGCTACACCTTC